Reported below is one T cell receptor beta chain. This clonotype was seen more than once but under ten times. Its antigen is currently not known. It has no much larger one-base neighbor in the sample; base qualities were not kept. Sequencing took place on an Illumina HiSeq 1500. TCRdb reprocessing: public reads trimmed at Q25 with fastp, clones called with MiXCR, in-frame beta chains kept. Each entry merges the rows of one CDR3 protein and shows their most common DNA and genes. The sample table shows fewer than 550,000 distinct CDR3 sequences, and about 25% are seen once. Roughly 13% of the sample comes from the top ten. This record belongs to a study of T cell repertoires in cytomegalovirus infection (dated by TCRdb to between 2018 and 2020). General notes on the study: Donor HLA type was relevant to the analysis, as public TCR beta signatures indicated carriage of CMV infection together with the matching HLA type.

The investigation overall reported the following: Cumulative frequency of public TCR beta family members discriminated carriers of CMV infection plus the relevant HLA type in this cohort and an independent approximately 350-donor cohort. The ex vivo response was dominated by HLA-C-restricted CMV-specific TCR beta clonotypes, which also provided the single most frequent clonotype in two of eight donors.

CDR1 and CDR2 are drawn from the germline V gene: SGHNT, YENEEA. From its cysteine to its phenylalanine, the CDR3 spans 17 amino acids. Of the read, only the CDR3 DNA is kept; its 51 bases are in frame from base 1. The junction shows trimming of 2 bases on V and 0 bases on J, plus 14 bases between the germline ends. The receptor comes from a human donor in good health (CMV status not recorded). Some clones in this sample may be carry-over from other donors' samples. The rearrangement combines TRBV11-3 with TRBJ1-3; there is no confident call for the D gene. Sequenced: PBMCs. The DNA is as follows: TGTGCCAGCAGCTTAAGAGGACTGACCAGCTCTGGAAACACCATATATTTT. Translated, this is CASSLRGLTSSGNTIYF.